This T cell receptor (beta chain) was sequenced for a study of T cell changes during pregnancy in multiple sclerosis. Data came from immunoSEQ multiplex PCR; TCRdb stores just in-frame clones and leaves some out. The sample contains roughly 64,000 clones, about 96% of which appear only once. Germline V gene data show CDR1 as MNHEY and CDR2 as SVGAGI. The CDR3 has 14 amino acids. J gave up 6 bases and V 7 bases, and 11 bases lay outside the gene matches. The specimen comprised CD8+ T cells from peripheral blood mononuclear cells, sampled after pregnancy. The genes are TRBV6-5 and TRBJ2-7; 8 bases agree with TRBD1. This clonotype was sampled from a female donor with multiple sclerosis, enrolled in a pregnancy study. CDR3 in amino acids: CASTFLQGASEQYF. The CDR3 DNA reads as TGTGCCAGCACTTTTCTTCAGGGGGCAAGCGAGCAGTACTTC.